The 29 T cell receptor beta chains reported below all come from one sample, sequenced in a study of OX40 agonist ivuxolimab in advanced cancers. Here immunoSEQ multiplex PCR was the method, and the copy in TCRdb shows in-frame clones only, minus some. The sample records under 55,000 clones, over 80% being singletons. This material consisted of CD4+ or CD8+ T cells sorted from blood, taken in a trial of the OX40 agonist ivuxolimab. The receptors here all came from an adult with an advanced solid tumor such as melanoma, head and neck, liver or kidney cancer.

This rearrangement joins TRBV4-2 to TRBJ2-7; the match to TRBD2 covers 9 bases. The CDR3 extends over 20 amino acids. Germline V gives CDR1 LGHNA, CDR2 YNFKEQ. Trimming took 0 bases from V and 2 from J; bases not matched to a gene: 17. This CDR3 reads CASSQDRSGAGGVRAYEQYF. The CDR3 DNA reads TGTGCCAGCAGCCAAGATCGGTCAGGAGCGGGAGGAGTCAGGGCCTACGAGCAGTACTTC.

The V gene is TRBV28, the J gene TRBJ1-5; D may be TRBD1 (6 bases). Trimming shortened V by 6 bases and J by 5 bases, and 11 bases separated the two germline ends. CDR1 and CDR2 from the germline V gene are MDHEN and SYDVKM. The CDR3 length is 13 residues. The CDR3 coding sequence is TGTGCCAGCAGCCGAGGGACACATCAGCCCCAGCATTTT. Translating gives CASSRGTHQPQHF.

This clone was seen just once. This rearrangement joins TRBV10-3 to TRBJ2-7; 8 bases line up with TRBD1. Germline V CDR1 and CDR2: ENHRY, SYGVKD. The J segment lost 2 bases and the V segment lost 4 bases, leaving 1 base of the junction unmatched. This CDR3 has 13 residues. The CDR3 DNA is TGTGCCATCAGTGTGGGACAGGCCTACGAGCAGTACGTC. Translated, it gives CAISVGQAYEQYV.

This clone was seen only once. The chain joins TRBV4-2 to TRBJ1-2; D remains ambiguous. This CDR3 has 13 amino acids. CDR1 and CDR2 (germline): LGHNA, YNFKEQ. Trimming stripped 1 base from V and 3 bases from J, with 6 bases between. Here the CDR3 reads CASSQAKDYGYTF. The CDR3 DNA sequence: TGTGCCAGCAGCCAAGCTAAGGACTATGGCTACACCTTC.

To note about this clone: Within the sample, other DNA sequences also encode this same CDR3. The V call is TRBV9, the J call TRBJ1-2; 10 bases map to TRBD1. V shed 4 bases and J 1 base; nucleotides not matched to a gene: 7. CDR1 SGDLS and CDR2 YYNGEE come from the germline V gene. The CDR3 is 16 amino acids. The CDR3 region is CASSRGTGALNYGYTF. The DNA for the CDR3 is TGTGCCAGCAGCCGAGGGACAGGGGCGCTTAACTATGGCTACACCTTC.

The chain couples TRBV19 to TRBJ2-2, with D perhaps matching TRBD2 (5 bases). This CDR3 comprises 17 residues. Deletions cut 4 bases from V and 7 bases from J, with 22 bases between. The germline CDR1 and CDR2 sequences are LNHDA and SQIVND (reference sequence). The chain's CDR3 is CASSTTLGMVAGGELFF. CDR3 coding DNA: TGTGCCAGTAGTACCACACTAGGGATGGTGGCAGGCGGGGAGCTGTTTTTT.

The chain has TRBV5-1 and TRBJ2-2; no clear D gene. V lost 4 bases and J 0 bases, leaving 13 bases between the germline ends. The germline V gene has CDR1 SGHRS and CDR2 YFSETQ. The CDR3 has 16 residues. In DNA form, the CDR3 reads TGCGCCAGCAGCCCCACCCCTAGTGCGAACACCGGGGAGCTGTTTTTT. Its translation: CASSPTPSANTGELFF. The variable domain in full, completed from reference TRBV5-1 and TRBJ2-2, reads KAGVTQTPRYLIKTRGQQVTLSCSPISGHRSVSWYQQTPGQGLQFLFEYFSETQRNKGNFPGRFSGRQFSNSRSEMNVSTLELGDSALYLCASSPTPSANTGELFFGEGSRLTVL.

The chain uses TRBV2 and TRBJ1-5, with D possibly being TRBD1 (5 bases). V was shortened by 8 bases and J by 0 bases, with 8 bases between the two germline ends. Germline CDR1 and CDR2: SNHLY and FYNNEI. This CDR3 has 13 amino acids. Written as DNA, the CDR3 is TGTGCCAGCCAGGGAAATAGCAATCAGCCCCAGCATTTT. It translates to CASQGNSNQPQHF.

The chain joins TRBV7-2 to TRBJ2-7; 8 bases agree with TRBD2. The V gene's germline CDR1 is SGHTA and CDR2 FQGNSA. The CDR3 has 15 residues. Trimming at V came to 3 bases and at J to 2 bases, leaving 6 bases not matched to a gene. The CDR3, as DNA: TGTGCCAGCAGCTTTGTATTAGCGGGAACCTACGAGCAGTACTTC. It codes for CASSFVLAGTYEQYF. Complete variable domain (other parts from reference TRBV7-2 and TRBJ2-7): GAGVSQSPSNKVTEKGKDVELRCDPISGHTALYWYRQSLGQGLEFLIYFQGNSAPDKSGLPSDRFSAERTGGSVSTLTIQRTQQEDSAVYLCASSFVLAGTYEQYFGPGTRLTVT.

A single count supports this clone. The genes are TRBV7-9 and TRBJ1-2; D call uncertain. Germline CDR1 is SEHNR and CDR2 is FQNEAQ (reference sequence). Deletions cut 3 bases from V and 2 bases from J, with 13 bases between. The CDR3 contains 15 residues. CDR3 in amino acids: CASSLGSGRNYGYTF. DNA for the CDR3: TGTGCCAGCAGCTTGGGTAGTGGGCGAAACTATGGCTACACCTTC.

V is TRBV27 and J is TRBJ1-4; D is perhaps TRBD1 (6 bases). Germline CDR1 and CDR2: MNHEY and SMNVEV (reference sequence). Between the trimmed V and J ends, which lost 7 bases and 7 bases, there was a span of 25 bases. The CDR3 is made up of 17 amino acids. The CDR3 bases are TGTGCCAGCACCACCAAAGGGGTTACAGGGAGGAGTGAAAAACTGTTTTTT. It is translated as CASTTKGVTGRSEKLFF.

This chain links TRBV2 with TRBJ2-7; 7 bases align to TRBD2. With V trimmed by 3 bases and J by 0 bases, 11 bases remained unmatched. This CDR3 is 17 amino acids long. Per germline, CDR1 SNHLY and CDR2 FYNNEI. The CDR3: CASSEHRPGGSSYEQYF. CDR3 in DNA: TGTGCCAGCAGTGAGCATCGCCCCGGGGGGAGCTCCTACGAGCAGTACTTC.

The rearrangement uses TRBV28 and TRBJ2-1; D gene uncertain. The CDR3 runs 15 residues. Trimming stripped 5 bases from V and 0 bases from J, with 11 bases between. CDR1 and CDR2 from the germline V gene are MDHEN and SYDVKM. In nucleotides, the CDR3 is TGTGCCAGCAGTGAAACAATCAGCTCCTACAATGAGCAGTTCTTC. Its translation is CASSETISSYNEQFF.

The gene calls are TRBV5-6 and TRBJ1-5, with D possibly being TRBD1 (6 bases). Trimming took 2 bases from V and 5 from J, leaving 11 bases between them. The CDR3 has 14 amino acids. Germline CDR1 and CDR2: SGHDT and YYEEEE. The CDR3 reads CASSLGQTYQPQHF. DNA for the CDR3: TGTGCCAGCAGCTTAGGACAGACTTATCAGCCCCAGCATTTT.

The rearrangement links TRBV7-8 to TRBJ2-3; 10 bases fit TRBD2. Germline CDR1 reads SGHVS; CDR2 reads FQNEAQ. The CDR3 has 17 amino acids. Trimming took 2 bases from V and 4 from J; bases not matched to a gene: 9. The DNA for the CDR3 is TGTGCCAGCAGCTTAAGGTCTAGCGGGAGTATCGCAGATACGCAGTATTTT. As protein: CASSLRSSGSIADTQYF.

The rearrangement links TRBV4-1 to TRBJ1-5; a possible D gene is TRBD1 (5 bases). This CDR3 region has 15 residues. The V end lost 4 bases, the J end lost 1 base, and 11 bases lay between the germline ends. Germline CDR1 MGHRA, CDR2 YSYEKL. In DNA, the CDR3 is TGCGCCAGCAGCCCGGGGCCCTGGAGCAATCAGCCCCAGCATTTT. It specifies CASSPGPWSNQPQHF.

The V gene is TRBV18, the J gene TRBJ2-2, with 7 bases identical to TRBD2. J was trimmed by 5 bases and V by 6 bases; bases with no gene match: 12. Germline-derived CDR1 and CDR2 are KGHSH and LQKENI. This CDR3 spans 16 amino acids. Here the CDR3 reads CASSTRAGEATGELFF. The CDR3 DNA reads as TGTGCCAGCTCTACCAGGGCGGGAGAGGCTACCGGGGAGCTGTTTTTT.

V and J are TRBV7-2 and TRBJ1-5, with 8 bases aligning to TRBD1. Germline V CDR1 and CDR2: SGHTA, FQGNSA. The CDR3 consists of 15 residues. V lost 2 bases, J lost 7 bases, and 7 bases stayed unmatched. CDR3 nucleotides: TGTGCCAGCAGCTTACAGGGGGCGGATTGGCAGCCCCAGCATTTT. This translates into CASSLQGADWQPQHF.

This chain uses TRBV5-6 with TRBJ1-4, with D tentatively TRBD1 (5 bases). Germline V gene sequence: CDR1 SGHDT, CDR2 YYEEEE. The CDR3 extends over 16 amino acids. Trimming took 3 bases from V and 7 from J, leaving 19 bases between them. CDR3 DNA sequence: TGTGCCAGCAGCTCACCAGGTGGGGCGAGGCGTGAAAAACTGTTTTTT. It codes for CASSSPGGARREKLFF.

The CDR3 loop is CASSGLAGTGELFF. DNA of the CDR3: TGTGCCAGCAGCGGACTAGCGGGGACCGGGGAGCTGTTTTTT. This chain joins TRBV7-6 and TRBJ2-2, with 12 positions matching TRBD2. Germline V gene data show CDR1 as SGHVS and CDR2 as FNYEAQ. Trimming took 5 bases from V and 5 from J; bases not matched to a gene: 0. The CDR3 sequence is 14 residues long.

The J gene is TRBJ1-1, the V gene TRBV2; possibly TRBD1 for D (5 bases). CDR1 and CDR2 from the germline V gene are SNHLY and FYNNEI. CDR3 length: 14 residues. With 7 bases removed from V and 1 base from J, the gap between germline ends came to 13 bases. In DNA form, the CDR3 reads TGTGCCAGCATTCTAGGGGACTGGAACACTGAAGCTTTCTTT. Translating gives CASILGDWNTEAFF.

The chain carries TRBV9 and TRBJ1-2, with 9 bases lining up with TRBD1. The V gene's germline CDR1 is SGDLS and CDR2 YYNGEE. There are 14 residues in the CDR3. J lost 2 bases, V lost 4 bases, and 3 bases had no gene match. The chain's CDR3 is CASSWGTGNYGYTF. The CDR3 nucleotides are TGTGCCAGCAGCTGGGGGACAGGGAACTATGGCTACACCTTC.

The rearrangement joins TRBV6-6 to TRBJ1-5; D is perhaps TRBD1 (5 bases). There are 14 residues in the CDR3. Trimming shortened V by 5 bases and J by 3 bases, and 11 bases separated the two germline ends. Germline V gives CDR1 MNHNY, CDR2 SVGAGI (reference sequence). CDR3: CASSRSGYNQPQHF. CDR3 bases: TGTGCCAGCAGTCGGTCAGGGTACAATCAGCCCCAGCATTTT.

This clone came up a few times. This chain joins TRBV25-1 and TRBJ2-1; TRBD2 agrees at 8 bases. Germline V gives CDR1 MGHDK, CDR2 SYGVNS. V was clipped by 5 bases and J by 6 bases; unmatched bases: 12. This CDR3 has 16 residues. As DNA, the CDR3 is TGTGCCAGCAGTACTTCTAGCGGGTGGGGTGGCAATGAGCAGTTCTTC. This sequence encodes CASSTSSGWGGNEQFF. The whole variable domain, remainder taken from reference TRBV25-1 and TRBJ2-1, is EADIYQTPRYLVIGTGKKITLECSQTMGHDKMYWYQQDPGMELHLIHYSYGVNSTEKGDLSSESTVSRIRTEHFPLTLESARPSHTSQYLCASSTSSGWGGNEQFFGPGTRLTVL.

The chain couples TRBV11-2 to TRBJ2-1; D not resolved. The CDR3 totals 15 residues. Per the germline V gene, CDR1 is SGHAT and CDR2 is FQNNGV. The V and J ends lost 4 bases and 2 bases respectively, with 12 bases between them. The CDR3 sequence is CASSSGPIAYNEQFF. As DNA, the CDR3 is TGTGCCAGCAGCTCGGGCCCGATAGCCTACAATGAGCAGTTCTTC.

The J gene is TRBJ2-2, the V gene TRBV9; TRBD2 matches 16 bases. The CDR3 is 17 amino acids. Germline CDR1 and CDR2: SGDLS and YYNGEE. Losses at the gene ends were 4 bases for V and 6 bases for J; bases not matched to a gene: 6. The CDR3 nucleotides read TGTGCCAGCAGCCCGTTCGGGACTAGCGGGGGGGCCGGGGAGCTGTTTTTT. As protein: CASSPFGTSGGAGELFF.

The V and J genes are TRBV15 and TRBJ2-1, with D unclear. CDR1 is LNHNV and CDR2 is YYDKDF in the germline V gene (reference sequence). V was shortened by 1 base and J by 0 bases, with 13 bases between the two germline ends. The CDR3 contains 17 residues. The CDR3 is CATSRVDGRSSYNEQFF. In DNA, the CDR3 is TGTGCCACCAGCAGAGTCGACGGCCGCAGCTCCTACAATGAGCAGTTCTTC.

To note about this clone: At one end, the junction sequence differs from germline, possibly due to a read error. This rearrangement joins TRBV28 to TRBJ2-4; a possible D gene is TRBD2 (6 bases). The CDR3 length is 16 residues. Germline CDR1 is MDHEN and CDR2 is SYDVKM. CDR3 in amino acids: CASSLRAGAEGLWVTF. CDR3 sequence (DNA): TGTGCCAGCAGTTTACGGGCAGGCGCGGAGGGCCTTTGGGTAACCTTC.

The genes are TRBV6-6 and TRBJ1-5, with D possibly being TRBD1 (5 bases). Germline V gene sequence: CDR1 MNHNY, CDR2 SVGAGI (reference sequence). Trimming took off 8 bases at V and 0 bases at J, with 8 bases between the two ends. This CDR3 spans 13 amino acids. This CDR3 is CASQTDSNQPQHF. For the CDR3, the DNA is TGTGCCAGCCAGACAGATAGCAATCAGCCCCAGCATTTT.